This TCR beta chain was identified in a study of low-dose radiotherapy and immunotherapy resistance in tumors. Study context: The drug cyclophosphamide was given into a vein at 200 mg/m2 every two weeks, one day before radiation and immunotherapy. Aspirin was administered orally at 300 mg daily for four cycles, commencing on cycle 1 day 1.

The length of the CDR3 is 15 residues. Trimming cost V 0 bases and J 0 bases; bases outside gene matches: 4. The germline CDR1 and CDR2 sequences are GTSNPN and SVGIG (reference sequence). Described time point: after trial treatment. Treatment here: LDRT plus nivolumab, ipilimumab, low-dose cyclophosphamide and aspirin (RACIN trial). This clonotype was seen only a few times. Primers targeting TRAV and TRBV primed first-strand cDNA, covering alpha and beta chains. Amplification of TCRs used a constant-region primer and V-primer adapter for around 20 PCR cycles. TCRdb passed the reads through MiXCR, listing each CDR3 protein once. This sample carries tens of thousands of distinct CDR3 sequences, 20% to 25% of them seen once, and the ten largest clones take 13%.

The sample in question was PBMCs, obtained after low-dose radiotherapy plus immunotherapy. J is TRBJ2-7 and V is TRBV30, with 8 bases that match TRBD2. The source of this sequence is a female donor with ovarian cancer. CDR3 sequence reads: CAWSVGAGASYEQYF. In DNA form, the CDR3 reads TGTGCCTGGAGTGTTGGAGCGGGGGCCTCCTACGAGCAGTACTTC.